This T cell receptor (beta chain) was identified during a study of shared clonotypes between healthy human individuals. With respect to this clone: Its target is unknown.

This CDR3 comprises 16 residues. Germline V gene data show CDR1 as SGHNT and CDR2 as YYREEE (reference sequence). The V gene end was trimmed by 2 bases and the J gene end by 5 bases; junction bases not matched to a gene: 10. Study-wide points: Several donors showed sharing of 4.5% to 5% of naive CD4 clonotypes.

Clones were read by immunoSEQ multiplex PCR, and TCRdb kept only the in-frame ones, dropping some. The data contain around 200,000 clones, approximately 60% of them singletons. The TCR originated in a man aged 30 to 39 in good health. The sequenced material came from memory CD4+ T cells sorted from blood. The subset here: CD45RA-negative fraction. V and J are TRBV5-4 and TRBJ2-7, with 10 bases matching TRBD2. The CDR3 sequence is CASSLGSGRFMDEQYF. The DNA of the CDR3 is TGTGCCAGCAGCTTAGGTAGCGGGAGGTTTATGGACGAGCAGTACTTC.